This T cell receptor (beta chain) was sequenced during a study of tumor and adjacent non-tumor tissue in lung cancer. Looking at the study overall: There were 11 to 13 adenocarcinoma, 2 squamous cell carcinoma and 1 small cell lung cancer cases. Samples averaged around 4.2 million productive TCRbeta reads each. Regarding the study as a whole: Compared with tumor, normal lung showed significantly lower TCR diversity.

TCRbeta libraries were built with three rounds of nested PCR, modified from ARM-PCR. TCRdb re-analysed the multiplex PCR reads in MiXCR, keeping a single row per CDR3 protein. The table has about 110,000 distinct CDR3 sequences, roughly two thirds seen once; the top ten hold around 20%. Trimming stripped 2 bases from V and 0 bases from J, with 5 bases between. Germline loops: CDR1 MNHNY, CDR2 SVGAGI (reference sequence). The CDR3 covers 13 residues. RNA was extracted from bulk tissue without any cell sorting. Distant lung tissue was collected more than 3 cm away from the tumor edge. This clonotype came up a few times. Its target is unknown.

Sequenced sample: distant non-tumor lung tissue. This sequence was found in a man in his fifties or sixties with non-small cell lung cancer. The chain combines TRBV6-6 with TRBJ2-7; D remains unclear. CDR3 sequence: CASSYTDSYEQYF. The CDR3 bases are TGTGCCAGCAGTTACACCGACTCCTACGAGCAGTACTTC.